This entry describes one T cell receptor beta chain. Its antigen specificity is not known. The record has no base qualities; no much larger clone is one base away. TCRbeta CDR3 regions were amplified from genomic DNA by means of the immunoSEQ Assay, a bias-controlled multiplex PCR. Regarding the original processing steps: Within the assay, amplification of reference gene primers was used to estimate how many nucleated cells each sample contained. To quantify the absolute abundance of each unique TCRbeta CDR3 rearrangement, sequence reads were collapsed and filtered. For each sample, productive Simpson clonality was calculated as the square root of Simpson's diversity index across productive rearrangements. TCRdb mirrors the immuneACCESS table, restricted to in-frame sequences. Some clones are absent from its copies; in checked studies, under half trace to an unresolved V gene, and the reason for the others is unknown. From that table come the V and J calls and clone size; the DNA was used to work out D and trimming. The sample table lists approximately 80,000 clones, approximately 83% of them with a count of one. The leading ten clones occupy roughly 2.1% of the sample.

The sample comes from a study of blood T cell repertoires in COVID-19 (dated by TCRdb to about 2020). Some background on the complete study: Samples from collaborators originated in the United States, Italy and Spain and spanned both the acute and convalescent phases of COVID-19. Deeply sampled blood TCRbeta repertoires from subjects exposed to, actively infected with, or recovered from COVID-19 were included in the dataset. A de-identified subject ID, COVID-19 status, age in years and sex were almost always included in the sample metadata. The repertoires were released in a freely available public database meant as a resource for research on the immune response to SARS-CoV-2. The samples were drawn from the first 160 participants of the ongoing ImmuneRACE study and from some 1,300 subjects provided by 6 global collaborators. The prospective study material was composed of cDNA or gDNA derived from T cells, B-cell-depleted T cells, or PBMCs. Where HLA class I and class II types were available, the types were taken from metadata supplied by the sample provider, not from assay-based typing.

Each collaborating institution followed its own protocols to collect whole blood in K2EDTA tubes. For TCRbeta analysis, collaborator samples were shipped as frozen whole blood, as isolated PBMCs, or as DNA extracted from either sample type. Overall results and qualifications from the work: Clinical and demographic metadata were provided uncurated, with the amount varying by source and participant.

The CDR3 goes from the cysteine to the phenylalanine over 15 residues. Of all the DNA, just the CDR3 is kept, 45 bases in frame from base 1. Reading the germline V gene gives CDR1 MNHEY and CDR2 SVGAGI. Germline trimming: 7 bases from V, 7 bases from J; junction bases outside gene matches: 10. Recombination joined TRBV6-5 with TRBJ1-6; 7 junctional bases match TRBD1. The sequence came from a woman in her 70s with acute or convalescent COVID-19. Sequences were obtained from peripheral blood. In nucleotide form, the sequence is TGTGCCAGCAATATGGACAGGAGCGTGAATTCACCCCTCCACTTT. Translation gives CASNMDRSVNSPLHF.